Listed below are T cell receptor beta chains from one sample, sequenced in a study of T-cell memory formation after mild COVID-19. MiXCR was run by TCRdb on the 5' RACE reads, yielding one entry per CDR3 protein. The table has roughly 340,000 distinct CDR3 sequences, more than 15% seen once. The specimen was PBMCs or a T cell subset sorted from them (not recorded which). The source is a young man who had mild COVID-19 (a few samples of this study predate the infection). Cell type and time point are not known. Each CDR3 is given with its conserved first and last residue. D genes are given only for firm matches. Size tells how often a clone was seen (once, few, many) or the class of an expanded clone, and some rows leave it out.

TRBJ1-6 | - | - | TRBV7-2 | TGTGCCAGCAGCTTAGGGCCCAACCGGTTAGGGCGGGGACATTCACCCCTCCACTTT | CASSLGPNRLGRGHSPLHF
TRBJ1-1 | - | few | TRBV4-1 | TGCGCCAGCAGCCACCTTAAGGGGGGCACTGAAGCTTTCTTT | CASSHLKGGTEAFF
TRBJ2-3 | TRBD2 | - | TRBV6-2/TRBV6-3 | TGTGCCAGCAGTCATCGACTAGCGGGGGTTACAGATACGCAGTATTTT | CASSHRLAGVTDTQYF
TRBJ1-1 | - | many | TRBV7-3 | TGTGCCAGCAGCTTAGGTCCGGTTATGAACACTGAAGCTTTCTTT | CASSLGPVMNTEAFF
TRBJ2-2 | TRBD1 | few | TRBV14 | TGTGCCAGCAGCCCAGCCGGGACAGTGAACACCGGGGAGCTGTTTTTT | CASSPAGTVNTGELFF
TRBJ2-7 | - | - | TRBV7-9 | TGTGCCAGCAGCTTGAGAAGGCTAGAGACAGAATCCTACGAGCAGTACTTC | CASSLRRLETESYEQYF
TRBJ2-6 | - | - | TRBV7-6 | TGTGCCAGCAGCAAGGGGGCTGGGGCCAACGTCCTGACTTTC | CASSKGAGANVLTF
TRBJ2-6 | - | - | TRBV20-1 | TGCAGTGCCGTGGACAGCTCTGGGGCCAACGTCCTGACTTTC | CSAVDSSGANVLTF
TRBJ1-5 | TRBD1 | - | TRBV19 | TGTGCCAGTAGTGTGGGACAGCGACTTCGGCAGCCCCAGCATTTT | CASSVGQRLRQPQHF
TRBJ2-3 | TRBD2 | few | TRBV5-1 | TGCGCCAGCAGCTTGGACCCTAGCGGGGGGAGCACAGATACGCAGTATTTT | CASSLDPSGGSTDTQYF
TRBJ1-1 | - | - | TRBV11-3 | TGTGCCAGCAGCGCTGACGGGGTCACTGAAGCTTTCTTT | CASSADGVTEAFF
TRBJ1-3 | - | - | TRBV4-3 | TGCGCCAGCAGCCAGACCTTCGGGGCGTCTGGAAACACCATATATTTT | CASSQTFGASGNTIYF
TRBJ2-6 | - | - | TRBV12-5 | TGTGCTAGTGGTTGGGGACACCTGGCCTCTGGGGCCAACGTCCTGACTTTC | CASGWGHLASGANVLTF
TRBJ2-3 | TRBD1 | few | TRBV6-1 | TGTGCCAGTACAATGGGGACAGGGGGCGAAGATACGCAGTATTTT | CASTMGTGGEDTQYF
TRBJ2-4 | - | - | TRBV7-9 | TGTGCCAGCAGCCCCCCGGAGGGGGGCTTAGCCAAAAACATTCAGTACTTC | CASSPPEGGLAKNIQYF
TRBJ1-1 | TRBD1 | few | TRBV7-6 | TGTGCCAGCAGCTTAGACAGGGGGCTTCACACTGAAGCTTTCTTT | CASSLDRGLHTEAFF
TRBJ1-2 | - | - | TRBV5-6 | TGTGCCAGCAGCACAGGGACGTTCTATGGCTACACCTTC | CASSTGTFYGYTF
TRBJ1-6 | TRBD1 | many | TRBV5-5 | TGTGCCAGCAGCTTCGGATTCGACAGGGTGATGAATTCACCCCTCCACTTT | CASSFGFDRVMNSPLHF
TRBJ2-6 | TRBD2 | few | TRBV7-3 | TGTGCCAGCAACCCGGGCGGGGGGCCTGGGGCCAACGTCCTGACTTTC | CASNPGGGPGANVLTF
TRBJ2-1 | TRBD2 | - | TRBV7-3 | TGTGCCAGCAGCCCCCCGGGAAGCGGGGGCGAGCAGTTCTTC | CASSPPGSGGEQFF
TRBJ1-1 | - | - | TRBV7-2 | TGTGCCAGCAGCTCGTCGGGGGGGGTCGCTGAAGCTTTCTTT | CASSSSGGVAEAFF
TRBJ1-1 | - | few | TRBV5-1 | TGCGCCAGCAGCTTGGATCCCCCCCCAATGAACACTGAAGCTTTCTTT | CASSLDPPPMNTEAFF
TRBJ2-6 | - | once | TRBV14 | TGTGCCAGCAGCCAGACCGTGGACGTGAGCTCTGGGGCCAACGTCCTGACTTTC | CASSQTVDVSSGANVLTF
TRBJ2-1 | - | few | TRBV7-9 | TGTGCCAGCAGCGAAGGCAGGGAAAAGCAGTTCTTC | CASSEGREKQFF